The 5 T cell receptor beta chains listed next were all sequenced from one sample in a study of early T cells in non-severe SARS-CoV-2 infection. TCRdb re-analysed the 5' RACE reads in MiXCR, keeping a single row per CDR3 protein. The table shows 55,000 to 75,000 distinct CDR3 sequences, with approximately 12% occurring only once. Sequenced input: whole blood. These receptors all come from an adult who was a healthcare worker with PCR-confirmed SARS-CoV-2 infection or an uninfected control (not recorded which).

This rearrangement joins TRBV7-2 to TRBJ1-4; possible D gene TRBD1, 6 bases. This CDR3 is built from 15 residues. With 1 base removed from V and 5 bases from J, the gap between germline ends came to 11 bases. CDR1 and CDR2 from the germline V gene are SGHTA and FQGNSA. The CDR3 region has the DNA TGTGCCAGCAGCTTAGAGTGGGGGCGAAATGAAAAACTGTTTTTT. It yields the protein CASSLEWGRNEKLFF.

This clonotype has ten or more counts. The CDR3 loop is CATSRDASKPQHF. The CDR3 DNA sequence: TGTGCCACCTCCCGCGACGCCTCAAAGCCCCAGCATTTT. The chain uses TRBV24-1 and TRBJ1-5; unclear D gene. From germline, CDR1 is KGHDR and CDR2 SFDVKD. This CDR3 is built from 13 residues. V shed 9 bases and J shed 8 bases, with 16 bases lying between them.

This clonotype was seen many times. The J gene is TRBJ2-5, the V gene TRBV28, with D possibly matching TRBD1 (6 bases). CDR1 is MDHEN and CDR2 is SYDVKM in the germline V gene. V was cut by 6 bases and J by 8 bases, with 13 bases left in between. This CDR3 spans 12 amino acids. CDR3 in amino acids: CASRTGSDTQYF. As DNA, the CDR3 is TGTGCCAGCAGGACAGGTTCCGATACCCAGTACTTC.

This chain connects TRBV2 to TRBJ2-3; no firm D call. The CDR3 is 10 residues long. The germline V gene has CDR1 SNHLY and CDR2 FYNNEI. Trimming pared 7 bases from V and 5 bases from J, leaving 4 bases between. This CDR3 is CASMRDTQYF. The CDR3 DNA follows: TGTGCCAGCATGCGAGATACGCAGTATTTT.

The J gene is TRBJ2-7, the V gene TRBV28; 10 bases agree with TRBD1. The ends lost 10 bases at V and 3 bases at J; junction bases unmatched: 9. The CDR3 loop spans 14 amino acids. CDR1 MDHEN and CDR2 SYDVKM come from the germline V gene. CDR3 sequence reads: CATQTGGELYEQYF. The CDR3 nucleotides read TGTGCCACCCAGACAGGGGGCGAGCTCTACGAGCAGTACTTC.